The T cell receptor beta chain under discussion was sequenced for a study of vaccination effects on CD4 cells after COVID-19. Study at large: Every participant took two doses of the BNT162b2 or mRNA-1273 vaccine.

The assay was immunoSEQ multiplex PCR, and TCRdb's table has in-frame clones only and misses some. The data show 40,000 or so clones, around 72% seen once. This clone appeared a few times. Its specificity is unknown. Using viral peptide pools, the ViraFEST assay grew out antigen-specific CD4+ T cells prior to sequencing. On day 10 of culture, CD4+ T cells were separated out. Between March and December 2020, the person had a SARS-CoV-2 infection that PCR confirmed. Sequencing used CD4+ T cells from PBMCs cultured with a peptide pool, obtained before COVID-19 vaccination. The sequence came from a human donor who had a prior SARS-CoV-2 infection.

The CDR3 is CASSRGRMDEQFF. DNA of the CDR3: TGTGCCAGCAGCCGAGGACGTATGGATGAGCAGTTCTTC. V and J are TRBV11-1 and TRBJ2-1; unclear D gene. The CDR3 runs 13 residues. Germline CDR1 SGHAT, CDR2 FQDESV (reference sequence). The V end lost 5 bases, the J end lost 8 bases, and 13 bases lay between the germline ends.